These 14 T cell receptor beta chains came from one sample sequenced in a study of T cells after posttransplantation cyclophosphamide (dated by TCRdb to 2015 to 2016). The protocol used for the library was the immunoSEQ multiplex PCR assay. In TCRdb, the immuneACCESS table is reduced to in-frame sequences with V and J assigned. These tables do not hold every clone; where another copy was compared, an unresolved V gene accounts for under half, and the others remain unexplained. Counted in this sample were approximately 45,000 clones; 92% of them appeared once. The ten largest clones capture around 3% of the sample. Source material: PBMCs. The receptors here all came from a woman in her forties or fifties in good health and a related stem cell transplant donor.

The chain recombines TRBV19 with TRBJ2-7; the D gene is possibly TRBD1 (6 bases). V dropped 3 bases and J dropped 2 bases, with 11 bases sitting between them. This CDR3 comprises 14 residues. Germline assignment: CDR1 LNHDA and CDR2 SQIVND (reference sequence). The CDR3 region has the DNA TGTGCCAGTAGTATTCAGGGGCATACCTACGAGCAGTACTTC. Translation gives CASSIQGHTYEQYF.

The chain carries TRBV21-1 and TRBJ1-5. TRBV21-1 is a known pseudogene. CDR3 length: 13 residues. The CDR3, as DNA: TGTGCCAGCAGCAAAAAGGGAGACCAGCCCCAGCATTTT. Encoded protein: CASSKKGDQPQHF.

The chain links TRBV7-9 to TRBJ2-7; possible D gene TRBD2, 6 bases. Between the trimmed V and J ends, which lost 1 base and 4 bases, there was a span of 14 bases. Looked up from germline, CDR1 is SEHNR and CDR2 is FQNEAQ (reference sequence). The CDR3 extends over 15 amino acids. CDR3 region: CASSLVADLDYEQYF. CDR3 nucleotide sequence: TGTGCCAGCAGCTTAGTAGCGGACTTAGATTACGAGCAGTACTTC.

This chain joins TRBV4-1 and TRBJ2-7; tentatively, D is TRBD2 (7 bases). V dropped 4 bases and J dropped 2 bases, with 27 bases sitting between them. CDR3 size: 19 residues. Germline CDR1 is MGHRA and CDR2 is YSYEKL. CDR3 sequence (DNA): TGCGCCAGCAGCCTCCGGGACACAGACTCTCGCGGGGGTACCTACGAGCAGTACTTC. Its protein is CASSLRDTDSRGGTYEQYF.

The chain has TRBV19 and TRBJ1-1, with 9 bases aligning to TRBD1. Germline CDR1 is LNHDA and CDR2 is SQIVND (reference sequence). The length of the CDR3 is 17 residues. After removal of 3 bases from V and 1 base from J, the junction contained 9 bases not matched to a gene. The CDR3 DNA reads TGTGCCAGTAGTATTTTTGGGGACAGGGATGCGAACACTGAAGCTTTCTTT. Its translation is CASSIFGDRDANTEAFF. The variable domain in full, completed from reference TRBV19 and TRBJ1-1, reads DGGITQSPKYLFRKEGQNVTLSCEQNLNHDAMYWYRQDPGQGLRLIYYSQIVNDFQKGDIAEGYSVSREKKESFPLTVTSAQKNPTAFYLCASSIFGDRDANTEAFFGQGTRLTVV.

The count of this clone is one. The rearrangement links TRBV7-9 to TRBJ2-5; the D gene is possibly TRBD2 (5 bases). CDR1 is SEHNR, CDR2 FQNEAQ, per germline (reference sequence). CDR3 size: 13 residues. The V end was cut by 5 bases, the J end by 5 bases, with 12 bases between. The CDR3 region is CASSRPGTETQYF. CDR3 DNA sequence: TGTGCCAGCAGCAGACCGGGAACGGAGACCCAGTACTTC.

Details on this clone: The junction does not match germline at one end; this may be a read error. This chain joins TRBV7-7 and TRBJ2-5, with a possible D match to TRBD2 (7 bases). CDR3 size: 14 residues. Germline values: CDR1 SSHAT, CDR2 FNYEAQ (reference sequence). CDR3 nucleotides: TGTGCTAGCAGCCCGGAGGGGGGGGGTGAGACCCAGTACTTC. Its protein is CASSPEGGGETQYF.

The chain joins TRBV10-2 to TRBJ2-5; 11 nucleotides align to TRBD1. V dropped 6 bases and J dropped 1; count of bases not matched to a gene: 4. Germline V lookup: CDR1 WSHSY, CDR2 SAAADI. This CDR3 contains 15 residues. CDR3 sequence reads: CASRDRGLIQETQYF. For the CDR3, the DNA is TGCGCCAGCAGGGACAGGGGGCTGATCCAAGAGACCCAGTACTTC.

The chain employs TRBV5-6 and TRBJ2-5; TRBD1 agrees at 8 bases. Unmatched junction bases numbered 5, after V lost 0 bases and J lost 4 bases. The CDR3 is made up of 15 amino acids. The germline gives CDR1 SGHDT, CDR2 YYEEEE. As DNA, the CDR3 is TGTGCCAGCAGCTTGGCTTCAACAGGGGGAGAGACCCAGTACTTC. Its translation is CASSLASTGGETQYF.

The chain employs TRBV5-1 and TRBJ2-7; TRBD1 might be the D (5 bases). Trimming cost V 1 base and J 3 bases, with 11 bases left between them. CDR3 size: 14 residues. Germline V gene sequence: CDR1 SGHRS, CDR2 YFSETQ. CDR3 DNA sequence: TGCGCCAGCAGCTTGTTGACAGCTTACTACGAGCAGTACTTC. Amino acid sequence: CASSLLTAYYEQYF.

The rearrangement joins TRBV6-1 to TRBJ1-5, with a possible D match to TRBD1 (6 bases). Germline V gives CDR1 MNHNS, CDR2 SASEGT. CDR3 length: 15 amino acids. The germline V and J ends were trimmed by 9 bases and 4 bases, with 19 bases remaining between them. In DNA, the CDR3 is TGTGCCAGTTATTCTTGGACAGACCCTAATCAGCCCCAGCATTTT. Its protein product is CASYSWTDPNQPQHF.

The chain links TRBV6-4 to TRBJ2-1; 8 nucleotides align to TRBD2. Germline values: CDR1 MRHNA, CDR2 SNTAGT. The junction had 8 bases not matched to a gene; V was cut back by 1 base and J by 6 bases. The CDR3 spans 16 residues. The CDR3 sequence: CASSDFPGGPTNEQFF. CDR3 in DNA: TGTGCCAGCAGTGACTTCCCGGGGGGGCCTACCAATGAGCAGTTCTTC.

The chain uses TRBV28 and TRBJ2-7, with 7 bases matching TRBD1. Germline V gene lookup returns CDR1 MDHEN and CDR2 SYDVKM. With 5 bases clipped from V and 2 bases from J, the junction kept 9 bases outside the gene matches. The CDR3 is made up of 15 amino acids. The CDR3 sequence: CASSAEGAPTYEQYF. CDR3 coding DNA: TGTGCCAGCAGTGCCGAGGGGGCGCCCACCTACGAGCAGTACTTC.

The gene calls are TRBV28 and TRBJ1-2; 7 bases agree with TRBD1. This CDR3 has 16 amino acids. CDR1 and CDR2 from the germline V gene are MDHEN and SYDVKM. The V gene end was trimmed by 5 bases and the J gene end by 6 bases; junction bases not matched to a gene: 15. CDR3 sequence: CASSRTGQKTGHGYTF. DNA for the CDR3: TGTGCCAGCAGTCGGACAGGACAAAAAACGGGTCATGGCTACACCTTC.